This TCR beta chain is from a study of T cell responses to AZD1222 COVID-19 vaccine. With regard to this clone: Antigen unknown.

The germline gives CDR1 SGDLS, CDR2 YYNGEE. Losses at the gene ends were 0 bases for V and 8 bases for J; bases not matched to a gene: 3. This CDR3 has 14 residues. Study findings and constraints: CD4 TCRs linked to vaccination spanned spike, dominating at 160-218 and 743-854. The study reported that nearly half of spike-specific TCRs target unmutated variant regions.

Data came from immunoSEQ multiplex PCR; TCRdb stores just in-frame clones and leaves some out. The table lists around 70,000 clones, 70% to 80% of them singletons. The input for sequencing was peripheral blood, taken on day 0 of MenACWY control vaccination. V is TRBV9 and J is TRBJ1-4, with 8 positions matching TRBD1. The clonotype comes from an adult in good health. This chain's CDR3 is CASSVGGQVEKLFF. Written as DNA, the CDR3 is TGTGCCAGCAGCGTAGGGGGACAGGTCGAAAAACTGTTTTTT.